This TCR beta chain was sequenced in a study of blood T cell repertoires in COVID-19. Study-wide background: Italy, Spain and the United States were the sources of the convalescent and acute COVID-19 samples.

Repertoires were generated with immunoSEQ multiplex PCR, while TCRdb's copy carries only in-frame clones and drops some. The sample lists about 250,000 clones, 88% occurring once. The CDR3 has 17 residues. Trimming pared 0 bases from V and 5 bases from J, leaving 15 bases between. Germline-derived CDR1 and CDR2 are SGDLS and YYNGEE. In Seattle, patients joined the study during active infection and were tracked longitudinally. This receptor was taken from a woman in her twenties or thirties with COVID-19, enrolled during active disease. The chain employs TRBV9 and TRBJ1-6, with D possibly matching TRBD1 (5 bases). The sample consisted of peripheral blood. The chain's CDR3 is CASSVDRGGGNNSPLHF. The CDR3 DNA is TGTGCCAGCAGCGTAGATCGGGGGGGAGGTAATAATTCACCCCTCCACTTT.